This TCR beta chain is drawn from a study of T cell repertoires in cytomegalovirus infection. Study context: Public TCR beta signatures were indicative of both CMV infection and a matching HLA type.

The CDR3 is 17 amino acids. CDR1 is SGHTA and CDR2 is FQGNSA in the germline V gene. The trim removed 5 bases at V and 0 bases at J, leaving 13 bases unmatched. As regards this clonotype: Its antigen is not known.

Study-level points and caveats: Identification of carriers of CMV plus the relevant HLA was achieved through cumulative public TCR beta family frequency. HLA-C-restricted TCR beta clonotypes specific for CMV led the ex vivo response.

TCRdb recomputed calls from the reads with MiXCR, one row per CDR3 protein. Of over 150,000 distinct CDR3 sequences listed, about 18% were seen once; the top ten hold less than 25%. Sequencing used CD8+ T cells from PBMCs. The V gene is TRBV7-2, the J gene TRBJ2-7, with 7 positions matching TRBD1. The TCR was taken from a human donor in good health (CMV status not recorded). Some clones in this sample may be carry-over from other donors' samples. Here the CDR3 reads CASSTPRHRGSSYEQYF. CDR3 coding DNA: TGTGCCAGCAGCACGCCCCGCCACAGGGGCTCCTCCTACGAGCAGTACTTC.